This passage covers 13 T cell receptor beta chains from one sample sequenced in a study of shared clonotypes between healthy human individuals. TCRdb's table, derived via immunoSEQ multiplex PCR, lists solely in-frame clones and lacks some. The repertoire holds roughly 2 million clones, with around 95% as singletons. The source material was naive CD4+ T cells sorted from blood. Described subset: CD45RA+ positively selected. The receptors shown here come from a man aged 18 to 30 in good health.

This clone was recorded once. This chain uses TRBV7-9 with TRBJ2-1; perhaps TRBD2 as D (6 bases). Germline V gives CDR1 SEHNR, CDR2 FQNEAQ (reference sequence). V lost 5 bases and J lost 8, with 16 bases in between. The CDR3 has 14 amino acids. Here the CDR3 reads CASSPGLSADEQFF. The CDR3 nucleotides read TGTGCCAGCAGCCCGGGACTTTCGGCGGATGAGCAGTTCTTC.

V and J are TRBV28 and TRBJ1-2; 11 nucleotides line up with TRBD1. After removal of 6 bases from V and 3 bases from J, the junction contained 6 bases not matched to a gene. The CDR3 has 15 residues. Germline values: CDR1 MDHEN, CDR2 SYDVKM. The CDR3 DNA reads as TGTGCCAGCAGGGGGACAGGGGGTTTATACTATGGCTACACCTTC. Encoded protein: CASRGTGGLYYGYTF.

The chain has TRBV6-1 and TRBJ1-1, with D hard to call. Between the trimmed V and J ends, which lost 8 bases and 1 base, there was a span of 14 bases. CDR1 and CDR2 (germline): MNHNS, SASEGT. The CDR3 spans 14 residues. As DNA, the CDR3 is TGTGCCAGCCGGCACACACATCAGAACACTGAAGCTTTCTTT. Translation gives CASRHTHQNTEAFF.

The rearrangement joins TRBV5-1 to TRBJ2-7, with D possibly TRBD2 on 6 matching bases. The CDR3 is 15 residues long. V dropped 4 bases and J dropped 2 bases, with 16 bases sitting between them. Germline V CDR1 and CDR2: SGHRS, YFSETQ. The CDR3 reads CASSLGGTQPYEQYF. The CDR3 DNA reads TGCGCCAGCAGCCTCGGGGGAACACAACCCTACGAGCAGTACTTC.

V and J are TRBV19 and TRBJ1-6; D uncertain. The CDR3 runs 17 residues. Germline CDR1 reads LNHDA; CDR2 reads SQIVND (reference sequence). The ends were cut back, 3 bases at V and 2 bases at J, with 14 bases in the middle. The CDR3 DNA reads TGTGCCAGTAGTATTCTCGATTCAGGCACCTATAATTCACCCCTCCACTTT. Translation gives CASSILDSGTYNSPLHF.

V and J are TRBV7-8 and TRBJ1-1; tentatively, D is TRBD1 (6 bases). The germline V gene encodes CDR1 SGHVS and CDR2 FQNEAQ. CDR3 length: 16 amino acids. V shed 0 bases and J shed 0 bases, with 11 bases lying between them. The CDR3: CASSLAGGPMNTEAFF. In DNA, the CDR3 is TGTGCCAGCAGCTTAGCGGGGGGCCCAATGAACACTGAAGCTTTCTTT.

Turning to this clone: Possible read error: a much larger clone is one base away. The chain couples TRBV30 to TRBJ1-3; 7 bases line up with TRBD1. The CDR3 is 15 residues long. Germline trimming cut 2 bases from V and 6 bases from J; bases unmatched to any gene: 10. Looked up from germline, CDR1 is GTSNPN and CDR2 is SVGIG (reference sequence). CDR3 DNA: TGTGCCTGGAGTTCGACAGGGTGGCCAGAAAACACCATATATTTT. This codes for CAWSSTGWPENTIYF. The whole variable domain, filled in from reference TRBV30 and TRBJ1-3, reads SQTIHQWPATLVQPVGSPLSLECTVEGTSNPNLYWYRQAAGRGLQLLFYSVGIGQISSEVPQNLSASRPQDRQFILSSKKLLLSDSGFYLCAWSSTGWPENTIYFGEGSWLTVV.

This clone was seen more than once but under ten times. The chain carries TRBV30 and TRBJ2-1; a weak D match, TRBD2 (5 bases). The germline V gene encodes CDR1 GTSNPN and CDR2 SVGIG (reference sequence). The CDR3 sequence is 14 residues long. V was pared by 0 bases and J by 8 bases, with 14 bases between. CDR3 amino acids: CAWSVRGRGHEQFF. The CDR3 DNA reads TGTGCCTGGAGTGTGAGAGGGCGTGGCCATGAGCAGTTCTTC.

V usage is TRBV10-2 and J usage is TRBJ2-2, with 8 bases aligning to TRBD1. Per germline, CDR1 WSHSY and CDR2 SAAADI. This CDR3 comprises 14 residues. The trim removed 6 bases at V and 6 bases at J, leaving 6 bases unmatched. CDR3 region: CASSSDRGPGELFF. DNA for the CDR3: TGCGCCAGCAGCTCAGACAGGGGTCCCGGGGAGCTGTTTTTT.

CDR3 sequence reads: CASSPTVTNEKLFF. Here the CDR3 DNA reads TGTGCCAGTAGCCCGACCGTTACGAATGAAAAACTGTTTTTT. The chain recombines TRBV19 with TRBJ1-4; no definite D call. The germline V gene has CDR1 LNHDA and CDR2 SQIVND (reference sequence). CDR3 length equals 14 residues. V gave up 6 bases and J gave up 5 bases, with 13 bases separating them.

V is TRBV9 and J is TRBJ1-2, with 7 nucleotides matching TRBD1. Germline values: CDR1 SGDLS, CDR2 YYNGEE. The CDR3 has 15 amino acids. The ends lost 0 bases at V and 4 bases at J; junction bases unmatched: 6. The CDR3 here is CASSVGGDSLYGYTF. In DNA, the CDR3 is TGTGCCAGCAGCGTAGGGGGGGACAGCCTCTATGGCTACACCTTC.

The CDR3 DNA is TGCGCCAGCAGCTCGGGACAGGGGAACACAGATACGCAGTATTTT. The encoded protein is CASSSGQGNTDTQYF. V gene TRBV5-1 combines with J gene TRBJ2-3; 10 bases agree with TRBD1. The V segment lost 3 bases and the J segment 2 bases; nucleotides outside the gene matches: 3. This CDR3 spans 15 amino acids. Germline lookup yields CDR1 SGHRS and CDR2 YFSETQ.

The chain employs TRBV28 and TRBJ2-7; 11 nucleotides agree with TRBD2. CDR3 size: 14 residues. Germline CDR1 reads MDHEN; CDR2 reads SYDVKM. The V segment lost 5 bases and the J segment 7 bases; nucleotides outside the gene matches: 7. This CDR3 reads CASSSVAGGPEQYF. The CDR3 DNA follows: TGTGCCAGCAGTAGTGTAGCGGGGGGGCCGGAGCAGTACTTC.